These T cell receptor beta chains were read from a single sample in a study of cytomegalovirus exposure and HLA in healthy donors. The assay was immunoSEQ multiplex PCR, and TCRdb's table has in-frame clones only and misses some. The table for this sample gives fewer than 100,000 clones. Sequenced: PBMCs. These receptors all come from a man between 18 and 35 years old in good health and CMV-seropositive. CDR3s include the opening cysteine and the closing phenylalanine or tryptophan. A D gene is named only where the DNA matches it firmly.

D,V,J,CDR3,DNA
TRBD1,TRBV7-9,TRBJ1-1,CASTLTGSNTEAFF,TGTGCCAGCACGCTGACAGGGTCGAACACTGAAGCTTTCTTT
.,TRBV7-9,TRBJ1-4,CASSLARGPGKLFF,TGTGCCAGCAGCCTAGCGCGGGGGCCAGGGAAACTGTTTTTT
.,TRBV4-1,TRBJ2-1,CASSQDRRGDEQFF,TGCGCCAGCAGCCAAGACCGCAGGGGCGATGAGCAGTTCTTC
.,TRBV27,TRBJ2-7,CASSLGQTYEQYF,TGTGCCAGCAGTTTAGGACAGACCTACGAGCAGTACTTC
.,TRBV29-1,TRBJ1-1,CSVLINTEAFF,TGCAGCGTCCTAATTAACACTGAAGCTTTCTTT
.,TRBV5-6,TRBJ2-7,CASSLVEGYEQYF,TGTGCCAGCAGCTTGGTCGAGGGCTACGAGCAGTACTTC
.,TRBV6-5,TRBJ1-5,CASSYRRSNQPQHF,TGTGCCAGCAGTTACCGGAGAAGCAATCAGCCCCAGCATTTT
TRBD1,TRBV28,TRBJ1-3,CASSRDSDRGKLDTIYF,TGTGCCAGCAGCCGGGATTCGGACAGGGGAAAGCTTGACACCATATATTTT
.,TRBV6-5,TRBJ1-1,CASSYRSGAGTEAFF,TGTGCCAGCAGTTACCGGTCAGGGGCCGGCACTGAAGCTTTCTTT
TRBD2,TRBV7-6,TRBJ2-1,CASSRGGGRGDEQFF,TGTGCCAGCAGCCGGGGTGGCGGGAGGGGGGATGAGCAGTTCTTC
.,TRBV11-2,TRBJ1-1,CASSSQFGVNTEAFF,TGTGCCAGCAGCTCCCAATTCGGGGTGAACACTGAAGCTTTCTTT
.,TRBV6-1,TRBJ1-5,CASSVYGWQPQHF,TGTGCCAGCAGTGTGTACGGGTGGCAGCCCCAGCATTTT
TRBD1,TRBV28,TRBJ1-2,CASSFATTGAWGYGYTF,TGTGCCAGCAGTTTTGCCACAACAGGGGCTTGGGGCTATGGCTACACCTTC
.,TRBV19,TRBJ1-1,CASSIGRVYTEAFF,TGTGCCAGTAGTATCGGCAGGGTATACACTGAAGCTTTCTTT
.,TRBV6-4,TRBJ2-2,CASSESAGTGELFF,TGTGCCAGCAGTGAATCCGCAGGGACCGGGGAGCTGTTTTTT
.,TRBV19,TRBJ1-5,CASSIDLADQPQHF,TGTGCCAGTAGTATAGATCTGGCAGATCAGCCCCAGCATTTT
TRBD1,TRBV5-1,TRBJ2-5,CASSPRAGGVETQYF,TGCGCCAGCAGCCCCCGAGCAGGGGGTGTGGAGACCCAGTACTTC
TRBD1,TRBV28,TRBJ1-2,CASSLYPGTGKGGYTF,TGTGCCAGCAGTTTATACCCCGGGACAGGGAAAGGCGGCTACACCTTC
TRBD1,TRBV7-2,TRBJ2-2,CASSSRTGGAPGELFF,TGTGCCAGCAGCTCCAGGACAGGGGGCGCCCCCGGGGAGCTGTTTTTT
TRBD1,TRBV19,TRBJ1-6,CASSKGQSWSPLHF,TGTGCCAGTAGTAAGGGACAGTCTTGGTCACCCCTCCACTTT
TRBD2,TRBV5-4,TRBJ2-3,CASSVSGSGTDTQYF,TGTGCCAGCAGCGTTAGCGGGAGTGGTACAGATACGCAGTATTTT
TRBD2,TRBV5-4,TRBJ2-1,CASSSRLAREFF,TGTGCCAGCAGCTCACGACTAGCCAGGGAGTTCTTC
.,TRBV6-5,TRBJ2-7,CASNRPGGGF,TGTGCCAGCAACCGCCCGGGGGGCGGCTTC
.,TRBV30,TRBJ2-4,CAWSRWARENIQYF,TGTGCCTGGAGTCGGTGGGCCCGAGAAAACATTCAGTACTTC